This is a list of T cell receptor beta chains from one sample in a study of radiotherapy plus CTLA-4 blockade in lung cancer. Data came from immunoSEQ multiplex PCR; TCRdb stores just in-frame clones and leaves some out. This sample has roughly 93,000 clones, with approximately 78% found just once. Source: peripheral blood, taken from a patient treated with radiotherapy plus ipilimumab. Every receptor here comes from a human donor with non-small cell lung cancer who had a partial response to radiotherapy plus ipilimumab. Each CDR3 is given with its conserved first and last residue. A D gene is named only where the DNA matches it firmly. Expanded clones get a size class; other rows say once, few or many, or leave the size out.

abundance	d_gene	v_gene	j_gene	CDR3aa	CDR3nt
NA	NA	TRBV5-6	TRBJ1-2	CASSAGTSPFGYTF	TGTGCCAGCAGCGCCGGGACTAGTCCCTTTGGCTACACCTTC
NA	TRBD1	TRBV18	TRBJ2-1	CASSRTGTGDNEQFF	TGTGCCAGCTCACGAACCGGGACAGGTGACAATGAGCAGTTCTTC
medium-sized	NA	TRBV9	TRBJ2-2	CASSVVVSAATGELFF	TGTGCCAGCAGCGTAGTGGTTAGCGCAGCGACCGGGGAGCTGTTTTTT
many	NA	TRBV11-2	TRBJ2-7	CASSSLAGAASEQYF	TGTGCCAGCAGCTCGTTGGCGGGGGCGGCCTCCGAGCAGTACTTC
NA	NA	TRBV4-2	TRBJ1-4	CASSPRGGQTTNEKLFF	TGTGCCAGCAGCCCAAGGGGGGGGCAGACAACTAATGAAAAACTGTTTTTT
few	NA	TRBV5-6	TRBJ2-7	CASSLRGPYEQYF	TGTGCCAGCAGCCTCAGGGGACCCTACGAGCAGTACTTC
NA	TRBD1	TRBV4-1	TRBJ2-5	CASQSGPGQGRETQYF	TGCGCCAGCCAATCCGGACCGGGACAGGGCCGGGAGACCCAGTACTTC
once	TRBD1	TRBV19	TRBJ1-6	CASSNRGDNSPLHF	TGTGCCAGTAGTAACAGGGGCGATAATTCACCCCTCCACTTT
NA	TRBD2	TRBV7-2	TRBJ2-1	CASSPSPGLAYNEQFF	TGTGCCAGCAGCCCCTCCCCGGGACTAGCGTACAATGAGCAGTTCTTC
NA	TRBD2	TRBV5-4	TRBJ2-3	CASSRGLAGDGDTQYF	TGTGCCAGCAGCCGGGGACTAGCGGGAGATGGAGATACGCAGTATTTT
NA	TRBD1	TRBV19	TRBJ1-3	CASSTRTGKSGNTIYF	TGTGCCAGTAGTACCAGGACAGGGAAGTCTGGAAACACCATATATTTT
NA	TRBD2	TRBV27	TRBJ2-7	CASSEQLAGASYEQYF	TGTGCCAGCAGTGAGCAACTAGCGGGAGCATCCTACGAGCAGTACTTC
NA	NA	TRBV6-5	TRBJ2-2	CASSYQAASNTGELFF	TGTGCCAGCAGTTACCAAGCGGCATCGAACACCGGGGAGCTGTTTTTT
NA	TRBD1	TRBV11-2	TRBJ1-2	CASSLRWRQGVHYGYTF	TGTGCCAGCAGCTTACGATGGAGACAGGGGGTACACTATGGCTACACCTTC
NA	NA	TRBV5-4	TRBJ2-1	CASSFLAAQGSYNEQFF	TGTGCCAGCAGCTTCCTGGCGGCCCAGGGTTCCTACAATGAGCAGTTCTTC
NA	NA	TRBV6-1	TRBJ1-1	CASRPPEGGLTEAFF	TGTGCCAGCAGACCCCCGGAGGGCGGATTGACTGAAGCTTTCTTT
NA	NA	TRBV4-1	TRBJ1-3	CASSLRAGGGRAGNTIYF	TGCGCCAGCAGCCTACGAGCTGGGGGGGGGAGAGCTGGAAACACCATATATTTT
NA	NA	TRBV27	TRBJ2-6	CASSLASGSGANVLTF	TGTGCCAGCAGTTTAGCCTCAGGGTCTGGGGCCAACGTCCTGACTTTC
NA	NA	TRBV7-2	TRBJ2-1	CASSPNSHSNNEQFF	TGTGCCAGCAGCCCTAATAGCCATAGCAACAATGAGCAGTTCTTC
NA	TRBD2	TRBV27	TRBJ2-3	CASSFASGSADTQYF	TGTGCCAGCAGTTTTGCTAGCGGGAGTGCAGATACGCAGTATTTT
NA	TRBD2	TRBV28	TRBJ2-3	CASSPTSGSVDTQYF	TGTGCCAGCAGTCCGACTAGCGGGAGTGTAGATACGCAGTATTTT
NA	TRBD1	TRBV28	TRBJ1-2	CASSFGKTGGRGYTF	TGTGCCAGCAGTTTCGGAAAAACAGGGGGCCGGGGCTACACCTTC
few	NA	TRBV7-9	TRBJ2-3	CASSLKGISTDTQYF	TGTGCCAGCAGCTTAAAGGGGATTAGCACAGATACGCAGTATTTT
NA	NA	TRBV19	TRBJ1-5	CASSITSYSNQPQHF	TGTGCCAGTAGTATTACCAGTTATAGCAATCAGCCCCAGCATTTT
once	TRBD2	TRBV19	TRBJ2-5	CASRGTSGDQETQYF	TGTGCCAGTAGAGGGACTAGCGGGGACCAAGAGACCCAGTACTTC
NA	NA	TRBV15	TRBJ2-3	CATTKSLEGTDTQYF	TGTGCCACCACCAAAAGTTTGGAGGGCACAGATACGCAGTATTTT
NA	TRBD2	TRBV10-3	TRBJ2-7	CAIAGTSGSYEQYF	TGTGCCATAGCTGGGACTAGCGGGAGTTACGAGCAGTACTTC
NA	TRBD1	TRBV27	TRBJ1-2	CASSLSGTGNYGYTF	TGTGCCAGCAGTCTTTCCGGGACAGGGAACTATGGCTACACCTTC
NA	TRBD1	TRBV7-8	TRBJ1-5	CASSLTGSDNQPQHF	TGTGCCAGCAGCTTGACAGGGTCGGACAATCAGCCCCAGCATTTT
NA	NA	TRBV2	TRBJ2-5	CASRSQGETQYF	TGTGCCAGCAGGTCCCAGGGGGAGACCCAGTACTTC
NA	NA	TRBV5-1	TRBJ1-1	CASSLGGRGKNTEAFF	TGCGCCAGCAGCTTGGGGGGGAGGGGGAAAAACACTGAAGCTTTCTTT
once	NA	TRBV7-3	TRBJ2-5	CASSLSGRDQETQYF	TGTGCCAGCAGCTTAAGTGGGCGGGACCAAGAGACCCAGTACTTC
once	NA	TRBV4-2	TRBJ2-7	CASSQEGEAGKKEQYF	TGTGCCAGCAGCCAAGAAGGGGAGGCGGGAAAGAAGGAGCAGTACTTC
NA	NA	TRBV27	TRBJ2-1	CASSLSMRLDRYEQFF	TGTGCCAGCAGTTTATCGATGAGACTGGATAGGTATGAGCAGTTCTTC
NA	TRBD1	TRBV27	TRBJ1-4	CASSLLSGTGGNEKLFF	TGTGCCAGCAGCTTACTGTCGGGGACAGGGGGCAATGAAAAACTGTTTTTT
few	NA	TRBV29-1	TRBJ1-1	CSVDLRERGTEAFF	TGCAGCGTTGATCTCAGGGAAAGGGGAACTGAAGCTTTCTTT
NA	NA	TRBV10-1	TRBJ1-1	CASSSYRASNTEAFF	TGCGCCAGCAGTTCTTACAGGGCTTCGAACACTGAAGCTTTCTTT
NA	TRBD1	TRBV10-3	TRBJ1-2	CAISEEEGAAPRYTF	TGTGCCATCAGTGAGGAGGAGGGGGCGGCCCCCCGCTACACCTTC
NA	NA	TRBV6-1	TRBJ2-7	CASSEKRTLSISYEQYF	TGTGCCAGCAGTGAGAAGAGGACTTTATCAATCTCCTACGAGCAGTACTTC
NA	NA	TRBV7-3	TRBJ1-2	CASSLYPGWAGGYTF	TGTGCCAGCAGCTTATACCCCGGATGGGCAGGGGGCTACACCTTC
NA	NA	TRBV4-1	TRBJ2-3	CASSRSSPSTDTQYF	TGCGCCAGCAGCCGTAGTAGCCCCAGCACAGATACGCAGTATTTT